This TCR beta chain comes out of a study of T cells in Graves' hyperthyroidism and ophthalmopathy. There were TCR beta CDR3 regions amplified from RNA transcripts. HTBI primers were employed in a first-round RT-PCR of the TCR CDR3. TCRdb recomputed calls from the multiplex PCR reads with MiXCR, one row per CDR3 protein. Of some 500,000 distinct CDR3 sequences listed, approximately 24% are singletons. Findings of the study overall: Most thyroid clonotypes that were expanded above 0.001 also turned up in blood.

The V end lost 6 bases, the J end lost 5 bases, and 19 bases lay between the germline ends. CDR1 and CDR2 from the germline V gene are MDHEN and SYDVKM. CDR3 length: 15 amino acids. PBMCs were collected from a roughly 9.7 ml volume of fresh peripheral blood. To note about this clonotype: Its target is unknown.

The rearrangement uses TRBV28 and TRBJ2-5; TRBD1 or TRBD2 may be the D gene (5 bases each). The TCR originated in a woman aged 30 to 39 with Graves' ophthalmopathy. Sequenced input: blood. CDR3 in amino acids: CASSPGTSVLETQYF. CDR3 coding DNA: TGTGCCAGCAGCCCAGGGACCTCCGTTTTGGAGACCCAGTACTTC.